These 22 T cell receptor beta chains came from one sample sequenced in a study of regulatory T cells in long-lasting Graves disease. CDR3 regions were amplified by Arm-PCR using iRepertoire HTBI primers to build TCR beta libraries. TCRdb re-called the multiplex PCR reads with MiXCR, one entry per CDR3 protein. The sample carries around 450,000 distinct CDR3 sequences, 15% recorded once. Time point specified: newly diagnosed GD, antithyroid drugs for less than 3 months. The TCR library was made from RNA that had been extracted from PBMCs in TRIzol. The same data also contributed to another study, on T cells in Graves' hyperthyroidism and ophthalmopathy.

The material was peripheral blood mononuclear cells (PBMCs), obtained at new diagnosis, from a patient treated with antithyroid drugs. Every receptor here comes from a woman aged 25 to 39 with Graves disease.

There are many counts of this clonotype. The CDR3 loop reads CAQLGPTYEQFF. For the CDR3, the DNA is TGTGCCCAGCTGGGGCCTACCTATGAGCAGTTCTTC. This chain connects TRBV30 to TRBJ2-1, with D possibly matching TRBD1 (5 bases). With 8 bases removed from V and 8 bases from J, the gap between germline ends came to 16 bases. The V gene's germline CDR1 is GTSNPN and CDR2 SVGIG (reference sequence). CDR3 length: 12 residues.

This clonotype showed up just once. This may arise from a read error, as a much more abundant clone is one base away. The chain combines TRBV10-3 with TRBJ1-2; D is ambiguous. Germline CDR1 ENHRY, CDR2 SYGVKD. This CDR3 contains 15 residues. The CDR3 here is CAISPLEAYNYGHTF. CDR3 sequence (DNA): TGTGCCATCAGTCCTCTTGAGGCCTATAACTATGGCCACACCTTC.

This clonotype was seen repeatedly, ten times or more. This chain joins TRBV29-1 and TRBJ1-2; no reliable D call. Germline V CDR1 and CDR2: SQVTM, ANQGSEA. V lost 6 bases, J lost 8 bases, and 22 bases lay in between. The CDR3 totals 14 residues. The CDR3 sequence: CSVQHGSTSRGYTF. The CDR3, as DNA: TGCAGCGTCCAGCACGGAAGTACCTCTAGAGGCTACACCTTC.

The chain is built from TRBV5-5 and TRBJ2-2; 8 bases line up with TRBD2. CDR3 length equals 16 residues. J lost 3 bases, V lost 4 bases, and 8 bases had no gene match. Germline assignment: CDR1 SGHKS and CDR2 YYEKEE (reference sequence). The CDR3 nucleotides are TGTGCCAGCAGCCTCATAGACGGGGGGGACACCGGGGAGCTGTTTTTT. Translated: CASSLIDGGDTGELFF.

This clonotype was picked up many times. For the CDR3, the DNA is TGTGCCACCTCAGATTCCGGGTATCAGCCCCAGCATTTT. This gives the protein CATSDSGYQPQHF. J is TRBJ1-5 and V is TRBV10-3; D gene unclear. The germline V and J ends were trimmed by 10 bases and 5 bases, with 15 bases remaining between them. The germline V gene encodes CDR1 ENHRY and CDR2 SYGVKD. The CDR3 runs to 13 residues.

The chain links TRBV20-1 to TRBJ1-4, with D perhaps matching TRBD1 (5 bases). The CDR3 length is 14 residues. The germline V and J ends were trimmed by 1 base and 5 bases, with 11 bases remaining between them. From germline, CDR1 is DFQATT and CDR2 SNEGSKA (reference sequence). The CDR3 DNA reads TGCAGTGCTAGAGGGGGGGGGGGGAATGAAAAACTGTTTTTT. Its protein product is CSARGGGGNEKLFF.

This clonotype was counted many times. This chain links TRBV18 with TRBJ2-1; possible D gene TRBD2, 5 bases. In germline, CDR1 is KGHSH, CDR2 LQKENI. Trimming removed 2 bases at V and 0 bases at J, with 5 bases between. This CDR3 is built from 14 residues. The chain's CDR3 is CASSPGSSYNEQFF. CDR3 DNA: TGTGCCAGCTCACCAGGGAGCTCCTACAATGAGCAGTTCTTC. The whole variable domain, filled in from reference TRBV18 and TRBJ2-1, reads NAGVMQNPRHLVRRRGQEARLRCSPMKGHSHVYWYRQLPEEGLKFMVYLQKENIIDESGMPKERFSAEFPKEGPSILRIQQVVRGDSAAYFCASSPGSSYNEQFFGPGTRLTVL.

This clonotype was found many times. The chain is built from TRBV6-2 or TRBV6-3 and TRBJ2-7; maybe TRBD2 (5 bases). This CDR3 has 15 amino acids. Trimming stripped 5 bases from V and 4 bases from J, with 18 bases between. Germline V CDR1 and CDR2: MNHEY, SVGEGT. CDR3 protein: CASSESESSWYEQYF. CDR3 sequence (DNA): TGTGCCAGCAGTGAATCGGAGTCTAGCTGGTACGAGCAGTACTTC.

This clonotype was found many times. V and J are TRBV6-2 or TRBV6-3 and TRBJ1-1; no clear D gene. V shed 3 bases and J shed 7 bases, with 12 bases lying between them. The CDR3 totals 13 residues. CDR1 is MNHEY, CDR2 SVGEGT, per germline. In DNA, the CDR3 is TGTGCCAGCAGTTATGGGTCAGAATTTGAAGCTTTCTTT. This encodes CASSYGSEFEAFF.

This clonotype was seen repeatedly, ten times or more. The V call is TRBV2, the J call TRBJ1-1; no clear D gene. This CDR3 spans 11 amino acids. Per the germline V gene, CDR1 is SNHLY and CDR2 is FYNNEI. Trimming pared 8 bases from V and 5 bases from J, leaving 9 bases between. The CDR3 loop is CASEGRTEAFF. CDR3 DNA sequence: TGTGCCAGCGAAGGTCGGACTGAAGCTTTCTTT.

This clonotype appeared once. A much bigger clone sits one base away, suggesting this may be a read error. The J gene is TRBJ2-7, the V gene TRBV15; 9 nucleotides agree with TRBD1. The CDR3 runs to 14 residues. The germline V gene encodes CDR1 LNHNV and CDR2 YYDKDF (reference sequence). The CDR3 DNA sequence: TGTGTCACCAGCCGCCGGGACAGGGTCTTTGAGCAGTACTTC. This encodes CVTSRRDRVFEQYF.

V usage is TRBV7-3 and J usage is TRBJ2-7; perhaps TRBD1 as D (6 bases). Trimming took off 2 bases at V and 0 bases at J, with 14 bases between the two ends. The germline CDR1 and CDR2 sequences are SGHTA and FQGTGA. The CDR3 is 16 amino acids. In nucleotides, the CDR3 is TGTGCCAGCAGCTTAGGGACATCATTTAGCTCCTACGAGCAGTACTTC. Translation gives CASSLGTSFSSYEQYF.

This clonotype was counted at least ten times. J is TRBJ2-7 and V is TRBV20-1; 10 nucleotides match TRBD2. The CDR3 is 16 residues long. J was trimmed by 2 bases and V by 0 bases; bases with no gene match: 7. Germline values: CDR1 DFQATT, CDR2 SNEGSKA (reference sequence). The DNA for the CDR3 is TGCAGTGCTAGAGATTTGGGTAGCGGGAGGCCCTACGAGCAGTACTTC. Its translation: CSARDLGSGRPYEQYF.

This clonotype was seen at least ten times. The chain is built from TRBV6-1 and TRBJ2-1; 12 nucleotides match TRBD2. Germline loops: CDR1 MNHNS, CDR2 SASEGT. The CDR3 sequence is 14 residues long. The V and J ends lost 3 bases and 6 bases, in that order; junction bases with no gene match: 0. CDR3 bases: TGTGCCAGCAGTGAGGGACTAGCGGGCAATGAGCAGTTCTTC. It translates to CASSEGLAGNEQFF.

This clonotype was seen at least ten times. In DNA, the CDR3 is TGTGCCAGCAGCTTAGGGCGCAATCAGCCCCAGCATTTT. Protein sequence: CASSLGRNQPQHF. The chain couples TRBV27 to TRBJ1-5; D is ambiguous. V was trimmed by 6 bases and J by 2 bases, leaving 8 bases between them. The CDR3 runs to 13 residues. Looked up from germline, CDR1 is MNHEY and CDR2 is SMNVEV (reference sequence).

This clonotype was counted a few times. The chain carries TRBV12-5 and TRBJ2-4; 9 nucleotides match TRBD1. This CDR3 contains 18 residues. J gave up 6 bases and V 0 bases, and 12 bases lay outside the gene matches. Germline CDR1 LGHNT, CDR2 FRNRAP. The CDR3 DNA follows: TGTGCTAGTGGTTTGGTACCAGCCCTCGGACAGGGGTCAAACATTCAGTACTTC. It translates to CASGLVPALGQGSNIQYF.

This clonotype came up many times. The chain couples TRBV7-9 to TRBJ2-7, with D possibly matching TRBD2 (5 bases). Trimming cost V 5 bases and J 5 bases, with 19 bases left between them. Germline lookup yields CDR1 SEHNR and CDR2 FQNEAQ (reference sequence). The CDR3 totals 15 residues. CDR3 region: CASSPKGGNGNEQYF. CDR3 coding DNA: TGTGCCAGCAGCCCTAAAGGTGGCAACGGGAACGAGCAGTACTTC.

Of note for this clonotype: The junction does not match germline at one end; this may be a read error. The chain joins TRBV10-3 to TRBJ2-7; D is possibly TRBD1 or TRBD2 (5 bases each). Germline V gives CDR1 ENHRY, CDR2 SYGVKD. This CDR3 region has 11 residues. The CDR3: CVISGGYEQYF. DNA for the CDR3: TGTGTCATCAGTGGGGGATACGAGCAGTACTTC.

The gene calls are TRBV12-3 or TRBV12-4 and TRBJ1-2, with no clear D. This CDR3 is 12 amino acids long. V was trimmed by 9 bases and J by 7 bases, leaving 15 bases between them. DNA for the CDR3: TGTGCCAGTCCCGCGGGCGAGGGTGGCTACACCTTC. Protein sequence: CASPAGEGGYTF.

This clonotype was found many times. The chain has TRBV7-9 and TRBJ2-3; 7 bases are shared with TRBD1. CDR3 length: 20 amino acids. Trimming took 4 bases from V and 7 from J; bases not matched to a gene: 26. CDR1 is SEHNR, CDR2 FQNEAQ, per germline (reference sequence). The CDR3 protein is CASSYPARQGQNQFTYTQYF. The CDR3 coding sequence is TGTGCCAGCAGCTACCCCGCCCGACAGGGACAAAACCAATTCACTTATACGCAGTATTTT.

The V call is TRBV11-3, the J call TRBJ2-1; TRBD2 aligns across 11 bases. CDR1 and CDR2 (germline): SGHNT, YENEEA. This CDR3 is built from 18 residues. V shed 2 bases and J 4 bases; nucleotides not matched to a gene: 10. DNA for the CDR3: TGTGCCAGCAGCTTAATGGGGGGGGGACTAGCGGATTACAATGAGCAGTTCTTC. Its protein product is CASSLMGGGLADYNEQFF.

The chain is built from TRBV29-1 and TRBJ1-1, with D uncertain. This CDR3 contains 9 residues. V lost 5 bases and J lost 6, with 4 bases in between. Looked up from germline, CDR1 is SQVTM and CDR2 is ANQGSEA. For the CDR3, the DNA is TGCAGCGTTTCCCCTGAAGCTTTCTTT. Its translation is CSVSPEAFF.